Listed below are T cell receptor beta chains from one sample, sequenced in a study of patients and donors after allogeneic stem cell transplantation. In TCRdb, the RT-PCR reads were re-called with MiXCR into one record per CDR3 protein. The sample consists of roughly 140,000 distinct CDR3 sequences, 30% to 45% of them appearing once. Input material: blood, either unsorted or a sorted T cell fraction (not recorded which). These receptors originate from a human donor who was either an allogeneic HSCT recipient or a stem cell or donor lymphocyte infusion donor (not recorded which). It is not recorded whose cells these are; they may come from a transplant donor. CDR3s include the opening cysteine and the closing phenylalanine or tryptophan. Fields, in order: J gene, clone size, V gene, D gene, CDR3 DNA, CDR3 protein. D genes are given only for firm matches. Clone size is shown for a subset of rows, as once, few, many or a class of expanded clone.

TRBJ2-3 NA TRBV30 TRBD2 TGTGCCTGGAGTGTCGGCGGGGGGGGAGATACGCAGTATTTT CAWSVGGGGDTQYF
TRBJ1-1 NA TRBV6-5 NA TGTGCCAGCATCTCAACCAGGGGGAACACTGAAGCTTTCTTT CASISTRGNTEAFF
TRBJ1-2 NA TRBV12-3/TRBV12-4 NA TGTGCCAGCAGTCGTGCAGGGTTACAGTATGGCTACACCTTC CASSRAGLQYGYTF
TRBJ2-1 NA TRBV7-9 NA TGTGCCAGCAGCCCAGGACGGCTCTCCTACAATGAGCAGTTCTTC CASSPGRLSYNEQFF
TRBJ1-6 few TRBV6-5 NA TGTGCCAGCAGTTATTTCGGGGGCGCAGTCTCCTATAATTCACCCCTCCACTTT CASSYFGGAVSYNSPLHF
TRBJ1-5 NA TRBV12-3/TRBV12-4 NA TGTGCCAGCAGTTCGGATCCACAGCCCCAGCATTTT CASSSDPQPQHF
TRBJ1-2 NA TRBV12-3/TRBV12-4 NA TGTGCCAGCAGTCTACAGGGCCTCTATGGCTACACCTTC CASSLQGLYGYTF
TRBJ2-7 NA TRBV6-2/TRBV6-3 NA TGTGCCAGCTCTTGGAGTTACGAGCAGTACTTC CASSWSYEQYF
TRBJ2-5 NA TRBV9 NA TGTGCCAGCAGCGTAGACAGCCTCCAAGAGACCCAGTACTTC CASSVDSLQETQYF
TRBJ1-5 once TRBV9 NA TGTGCCAGCAGCGTCGATGTCGGGGCTCAGCCCCAGCATTTT CASSVDVGAQPQHF
TRBJ1-3 few TRBV12-3/TRBV12-4 NA TGTGCCAGCACCACGGCCCCCCGGACTATTAGCTCTGGAAACACCATATATTTT CASTTAPRTISSGNTIYF
TRBJ1-5 NA TRBV20-1 TRBD1 TGCAGTGCTATGAGAGACAGGGGATACAATCAGCCCCAGCATTTT CSAMRDRGYNQPQHF
TRBJ2-5 once TRBV28 NA TGTGCCAGCAGCGCCCAGGGTTTTTCGGTGGCCCAGTACTTC CASSAQGFSVAQYF
TRBJ1-2 NA TRBV6-5 TRBD1 TGTGCCAGCAGTACAGGCGACAGGGGCGGCTACACCTTC CASSTGDRGGYTF
TRBJ1-2 NA TRBV3-1 NA TGTGCCAGCAGAACAGGGATCTTGTCGGGCGGCTACACCTTC CASRTGILSGGYTF
TRBJ1-4 NA TRBV11-2 NA TGTGCCAGCAGCTTAGGTGCAGGGATCAGCGATGAAAAACTGTTTTTT CASSLGAGISDEKLFF
TRBJ1-1 few TRBV5-5 NA TGTGCCAGCAGCTTGGAGGGGGTCCCGAACACTGAAGCTTTCTTT CASSLEGVPNTEAFF
TRBJ1-5 NA TRBV4-2 NA TGTGCCAGCAGCCAAGGGGACGAGGGGTTGCATCAGCCCCAGCATTTT CASSQGDEGLHQPQHF
TRBJ1-4 NA TRBV6-1 NA TGTGCCAGCAGTGACTGGGCAGGGGAAACAAATGAAAAACTGTTTTTT CASSDWAGETNEKLFF
TRBJ1-1 many TRBV9 NA TGTGCCAGCAGCGCCCGTAACACTGAAGCTTTCTTT CASSARNTEAFF
TRBJ2-5 NA TRBV29-1 NA TGCAGCGTTGGTCCCAGGGGTATCGAGACCCAGTACTTC CSVGPRGIETQYF
TRBJ1-1 NA TRBV12-3/TRBV12-4 NA TGTGCCAGCAGCTATTCTAGTCCGAACACTGAAGCTTTCTTT CASSYSSPNTEAFF
TRBJ1-3 NA TRBV4-2 TRBD1 TGTGCCAGCAGCCAAGAGGGGACAGTCTCTGGAAACACCATATATTTT CASSQEGTVSGNTIYF
TRBJ2-1 NA TRBV12-3/TRBV12-4 TRBD1 TGTGCCAGCAGTTTCGACAGGGTCGAGCAGTTCTTC CASSFDRVEQFF
TRBJ1-6 NA TRBV12-3/TRBV12-4 TRBD1 TGTGCCAGCAGTACCAGGACAGGGCATAATTCACCCCTCCACTTT CASSTRTGHNSPLHF
TRBJ2-7 NA TRBV27 TRBD1 TGTGCCAGCAGTTTGGCCTGGGACAGGGCGATATACGAGCAGTACTTC CASSLAWDRAIYEQYF
TRBJ2-7 NA TRBV28 NA TGTGCCAGCAGTCAGGATCCCGCCTCCTACGAGCAGTACTTC CASSQDPASYEQYF
TRBJ2-2 NA TRBV5-1 TRBD2 TGCGCCAGCAGTCGTTCCGGGACTACCTCCGGGGAGCTGTTTTTT CASSRSGTTSGELFF
TRBJ1-2 NA TRBV2 NA TGTGCCAGCATTACGCTGGACGATTCTTATGGCTACACCTTC CASITLDDSYGYTF
TRBJ2-2 NA TRBV29-1 NA TGCAGCGCGGGTCTTACCGGGGAGCTGTTTTTT CSAGLTGELFF
TRBJ1-5 few TRBV6-2/TRBV6-3 NA TGTGCCAGCAGTCACGGGGGTAACCAGCCCCAGCATTTT CASSHGGNQPQHF
TRBJ1-2 few TRBV4-2 TRBD1 TGTGCCAGCAGCCAAGGGGGGACAGGTTTCCCGTGGGGCTACACCTTC CASSQGGTGFPWGYTF
TRBJ2-3 NA TRBV9 NA TGTGCCAGCAGCTCCACTAGTCTCACAGATACGCAGTATTTT CASSSTSLTDTQYF
TRBJ1-1 NA TRBV29-1 NA TGCAGCGTTGAAGTCGGAGGGCTCACTGAAGCTTTCTTT CSVEVGGLTEAFF
TRBJ2-2 NA TRBV12-3/TRBV12-4 NA TGTGCCAGCAGTTTACGGGCGGGGGCCGCGAACACCGGGGAGCTGTTTTTT CASSLRAGAANTGELFF
TRBJ2-5 NA TRBV28 TRBD1 TGTGCCAGCAGTTCAAGGGACAGGGCCGAAGAGACCCAGTACTTC CASSSRDRAEETQYF
TRBJ1-1 NA TRBV3-1 NA TGTGCCAGCAGCCAAGGGGGGGAAGCTTTCTTT CASSQGGEAFF
TRBJ2-2 few TRBV4-1 NA TGCGCCAGCAAACGGGGGGCGCTGACCGGGGAGCTGTTTTTT CASKRGALTGELFF
TRBJ1-2 few TRBV6-5 TRBD1 TGTGCCAGCAGTTATGGGGGACAGTTTGGCTACACCTTC CASSYGGQFGYTF
TRBJ2-5 NA TRBV28 TRBD2 TGTGCCAGCAGTCCCCCGTCACTAGCGGGAATCCAAGAGACCCAGTACTTC CASSPPSLAGIQETQYF
TRBJ1-6 NA TRBV27 NA TGTGCCAGCACGGAGAGAGGGAACACTTATAATTCACCCCTCCACTTT CASTERGNTYNSPLHF
TRBJ1-6 NA TRBV28 NA TGTGCCAGTTTATCCCATCCGGATAATTCACCCCTCCACTTT CASLSHPDNSPLHF
TRBJ1-2 NA TRBV9 NA TGTGCCAGCAGCGTCGAAGGTCTCCTTGGGGGCTACACCTTC CASSVEGLLGGYTF
TRBJ2-3 NA TRBV12-3/TRBV12-4 NA TGTGCCAGCAGTTCCTCCCTAGGAACAGATACGCAGTATTTT CASSSSLGTDTQYF
TRBJ1-4 NA TRBV3-1 TRBD1 TGTGCCAGCAGCCAAAGGGAAAAGTTTGACAGGGCAGAAAAACTGTTTTTT CASSQREKFDRAEKLFF
TRBJ1-1 few TRBV7-2 NA TGTGCCAGCAGTCAACAGGGAGTGAACACTGAAGCTTTCTTT CASSQQGVNTEAFF
TRBJ1-2 once TRBV15 TRBD1 TGTGCCACCAGCAGAGCTCGGGACAGGGGGAAGAATGGCTACACCTTC CATSRARDRGKNGYTF
TRBJ2-3 NA TRBV9 TRBD2 TGTGCCAGCAGCGTAGAAGCGGGGGGTACAGATACGCAGTATTTT CASSVEAGGTDTQYF
TRBJ2-1 NA TRBV7-2 NA TGTGCCAGCAGCTCCGGACAAAATGAGCAGTTCTTC CASSSGQNEQFF
TRBJ1-2 many TRBV6-6 NA TGTGCCAGCAGTTTCCCTCAGGGGAACTATGGCTACACCTTC CASSFPQGNYGYTF
TRBJ1-1 NA TRBV7-9 TRBD1 TGTGCCAGCAGCCGGACTACAGGGGAGAACACTGAAGCTTTCTTT CASSRTTGENTEAFF
TRBJ1-2 NA TRBV7-3 TRBD1 TGTGCCAGCAGCTGGAAACAGGGGTCCCCCTATGGCTACACCTTC CASSWKQGSPYGYTF
TRBJ2-3 NA TRBV13 TRBD1 TGTGCCAGCAGCTTCCGGGACAGGGGAGAAGATACGCAGTATTTT CASSFRDRGEDTQYF
TRBJ1-2 once TRBV7-2 NA TGTGCCAGCAGCTATGTCTATGGCTACACCTTC CASSYVYGYTF
TRBJ2-5 NA TRBV15 NA TGTGCCACCAGCAGAGATGGGGAGACCCAGTACTTC CATSRDGETQYF
TRBJ1-6 few TRBV20-1 NA TGCAGTGCTAGACAGGGGACAATGGCTTCACCCCTCCACTTT CSARQGTMASPLHF
TRBJ1-6 once TRBV9 NA TGTGCCAGCAGCGCACACGGGGTAGATTCACCCCTCCACTTT CASSAHGVDSPLHF